A single TCR beta chain is shown here with its context. What this receptor recognizes is not known. No base-level quality is on record; no much larger clone is a single base apart. Donors were healthy HIV-negative adults with no recently reported acute infections or vaccinations. All donors were Caucasian adults living in Nashville, Tennessee, USA. CD4+ T cells were enriched by magnetic negative selection; naive cells were then positively selected on CD45RA, and the negative fraction formed the memory subset. Blood was obtained by leukapheresis, after which PBMCs were separated by Ficoll-Histopaque density gradient centrifugation and cryopreserved in liquid nitrogen vapor phase. Analytical flow cytometry was used to check the purity and quantity of every magnetically sorted T cell population. Genomic DNA was isolated from each sorted fraction and quantified by UV absorbance on a Nanodrop 2000c. Using the deep immunoSEQ assay, TCR CDR3 regions were amplified from genomic DNA by multiplex PCR. For each cell subset, the extracted genomic DNA was distributed evenly across all wells of several immunoSEQ 96-well plates, and each plate served as one replicate. For sorted subsets, 200 ng of genomic DNA, equivalent to 30,000 or so T cell genomes, went into each replicate PCR. Purified libraries were measured with a Qubit 3.0 fluorometer, size-checked on a Bioanalyzer 2100, and measured again with the KAPA Library Quantification kit. Every immunoSEQ 96-well plate was sequenced on a dedicated single-read 150-cycle Illumina NextSeq 550 flow cell. Per the original workflow: Because only junctional sequences without quality scores were contained in the immunoSEQ output, filtering matching that applied to full-length reads could not be performed. To assign V/J genes and CDR3, sequences were annotated against IMGT germline references using PyIR, a Python wrapper for IgBLAST v1.9. Any read was removed if the V/J assignment was weak (E-value above 1e-6), the CDR3 was missing, or the read contained stop codons, out-of-frame junctions, or ambiguous translated residues. V3J clonotypes were defined by identical inferred V gene, J gene, and CDR3 amino acid sequence. The percentage overlap between two repertoires was calculated by dividing the number of shared unique clonotypes by the size of the smaller repertoire. RTK rarefaction, the Chao1 estimator, and Recon v2.1 estimates of unobserved clonotypes were used to assess repertoire richness. Generation probabilities for all TCRbeta clonotypes obtained by the gDNA method from a handful of donors were computed using OLGA. Not all clones reach the TCRdb copy of this immuneACCESS table, which keeps in-frame sequences only. Checked studies attribute under half of the gap to unresolved V genes and leave the rest unexplained. That table is the source of V, J and clone size, and D and trimming were worked out from the DNA. The sample records fewer than 1.8 million clones, about 98.5% of which are singletons. Of the sample, under 0.45% is held by the ten largest clones.

The data were taken from a study of shared clonotypes between healthy human individuals (dated by TCRdb to 2018 to 2021). With respect to the entire study: The cohort included three men and a couple of women between 18 and 49 years of age. Per donor, three plates each were used for CD4 naive and CD4 memory, two for CD8 naive, and one for CD8 memory. To estimate repertoire size and how much clonotype sharing occurs between individuals, the study deeply sequenced the blood TCR repertoires of roughly 5 healthy adults. To increase sequencing depth and limit assay-specific biases, TCR repertoire library preparation and sequencing were carried out by different laboratories using diverse techniques. Leukapheresis yielded between about 0.9 and 9 billion PBMCs per donor. What the authors observed across the whole study: Incomplete sequencing was indicated by rarefaction of sorted-subset datasets, despite the large sequencing depth. When a handful of donors were compared, the shared fraction of clonotypes was 5% to 6.5% for naive CD4, over 3% for naive CD8, 2.3% for memory CD4, and about 0.36% for memory CD8. Naive subsets generally had larger estimated clonotype richness than memory subsets. The small number of donors limited the genetic and exposure-history diversity represented. Sampling was restricted to blood, and TCR repertoires in tissues likely differ from the TCR repertoires found in blood. Compared with non-shared clonotypes, clonotypes shared by all four sorted-subset donors had higher generation probabilities. Based on pairwise subsampling, the degree of clonotype sharing among donors was expected to be affected by sequencing depth.

The germline V gene encodes CDR1 SGHAT and CDR2 FQDESV (reference sequence). The cysteine opens and the phenylalanine closes a CDR3 of 15 amino acids. Only the CDR3 DNA is retained, 45 bases long and in frame from the first base. Trimming removed 5 bases from V and 0 bases from J, leaving 14 bases between the germline ends. This chain is built from TRBV11-1 and TRBJ2-7; tentative D gene TRBD2, with 6 bases matching. This sequence was found in a man aged 25-45 years in good health. The sequenced sample consisted of naive CD4+ T cells sorted from blood. According to the study, the label for this sample's cell subset or site signals: CD45RA+ positively selected. The CDR3: CASSRRGHSSYEQYF. The sequenced DNA: TGTGCCAGCAGCCGGAGGGGCCATAGCTCCTACGAGCAGTACTTC.